The clone carrying this T cell receptor (beta chain) has a handful of counts. Its specificity is not known. The sample originates from a study of CD8 T cells in ankylosing spondylitis. General study findings and limits: CD8+ disease-linked clones were present at relatively low frequencies in blood. Blood of patients with ankylosing spondylitis appeared to be characterized by a TCR beta motif of about eight highly homologous variants. Disease-linked clones reportedly concentrated significantly in matched ankylosing spondylitis synovial fluid.

TCRdb re-called the 5' RACE reads through MiXCR, storing one row per CDR3 protein. The table includes 250,000 to 300,000 distinct CDR3 sequences, roughly 20% detected once. The CDR3 sequence is 13 residues long. V trimming: 8 bases; J trimming: 3 bases; junction bases outside the gene matches: 3. Germline V gene lookup returns CDR1 MDHEN and CDR2 SYDVKM. This rearrangement joins TRBV28 to TRBJ2-1; 8 bases align to TRBD2. The specimen sequenced was blood, either unsorted or a sorted T cell fraction (not recorded which). This receptor was identified in a male donor with ankylosing spondylitis or in good health (not recorded which). In nucleotides, the CDR3 is TGTGCCAGCGGACTAGCATTCTACAATGAGCAGTTCTTC. Translation gives CASGLAFYNEQFF. The whole variable domain, remainder taken from reference TRBV28 and TRBJ2-1, is DVKVTQSSRYLVKRTGEKVFLECVQDMDHENMFWYRQDPGLGLRLIYFSYDVKMKEKGDIPEGYSVSREKKERFSLILESASTNQTSMYLCASGLAFYNEQFFGPGTRLTVL.